These T cell receptor beta chains were read from a single sample in a study of monozygotic twins with inflammatory bowel disease. TCRdb re-called the 5' RACE reads, yielding one record per CDR3 amino acid sequence without DNA. This table holds around 450,000 distinct CDR3 sequences. Sequenced material: blood. The receptors come from a human donor with ulcerative colitis or Crohn's disease, or a healthy co-twin of an affected twin (not recorded which). Both conserved end residues are part of each CDR3.

j_call v_call cdr3_aa
TRBJ2-3 TRBV27 CASSLGTISTDTQYF
TRBJ2-1 TRBV7-2 CASSLGLAGGPYNEQFF
TRBJ2-1 TRBV2 CASSPDTSSYNEQFF
TRBJ2-6 TRBV2 CASSEDRVFGANVLTF
TRBJ1-5 TRBV6-5 CASSYSPRGHQPQHF
TRBJ1-1 TRBV5-1 CASSLVTDTEAFF
TRBJ2-2 TRBV15 CATSPRAGELFF
TRBJ2-1 TRBV15 CATSRTTRALGDNEQFF
TRBJ2-4 TRBV13 CASSLAGVKNIQYF
TRBJ2-7 TRBV9 CASSPREDSPHDWYEQYF
TRBJ2-1 TRBV5-1 CASSLGAAAYNEQFF
TRBJ2-7 TRBV7-6 CASSLRANNEQYF
TRBJ2-1 TRBV7-2 CASSVIRDRVAEQFF